The 5 T cell receptor beta chains presented below share a single source sample, sequenced in a study of blood T cell repertoires in COVID-19. Only in-frame clones appear in the TCRdb table, and some are missing; sequencing was by immunoSEQ multiplex PCR. The sample has approximately 150,000 clones, roughly 90% seen once; the top ten hold roughly 2.2%. The source material was peripheral blood. The receptors derive from a man aged 65 to 79 with active COVID-19.

The chain employs TRBV3-1 (or the pseudogene TRBV3-2) and TRBJ1-2; 8 bases align to TRBD1. V gave up 4 bases and J gave up 4 bases; unmatched junction bases: 11. The CDR3 runs 16 residues. Germline V lookup: CDR1 LGHDT, CDR2 YNNKEL (reference sequence). CDR3 DNA: TGTGCCAGCAGCCTTGGGGGAGACAGGGGCCCCTATGGCTACACCTTC. It encodes CASSLGGDRGPYGYTF.

The chain has TRBV19 and TRBJ2-7; tentatively, D is TRBD1 (6 bases). In germline, CDR1 is LNHDA, CDR2 SQIVND (reference sequence). The germline V and J ends were trimmed by 4 bases and 2 bases, with 12 bases remaining between them. This CDR3 spans 14 amino acids. The CDR3 is CASSRTVGAYEQYF. As DNA, the CDR3 is TGTGCCAGTAGTAGGACAGTGGGTGCCTACGAGCAGTACTTC.

This chain links TRBV25-1 with TRBJ2-7; D is possibly TRBD1 (5 bases). CDR3 length: 14 amino acids. V gave up 7 bases and J gave up 5 bases, with 18 bases separating them. Germline lookup yields CDR1 MGHDK and CDR2 SYGVNS. The CDR3 nucleotides read TGTGCCAGCATGTCGGCAGGGCTTAGGAACGAGCAGTACTTC. Protein product: CASMSAGLRNEQYF.

This clone occurred a few times. V is TRBV4-1 and J is TRBJ2-1, with D tentatively TRBD1 (5 bases). This CDR3 contains 14 residues. Germline CDR1 and CDR2: MGHRA and YSYEKL. V gave up 0 bases and J gave up 9 bases, with 12 bases separating them. CDR3 DNA: TGCGCCAGCAGCCAAGACAGCCTTACAGGTGAGCAGTTCTTC. Translating gives CASSQDSLTGEQFF.

This chain connects TRBV7-3 to TRBJ2-1; tentative D call: TRBD1 (5 bases). Germline lookup yields CDR1 SGHTA and CDR2 FQGTGA. This CDR3 is built from 12 residues. V lost 2 bases, J lost 8 bases, and 7 bases lay in between. DNA for the CDR3: TGTGCCAGCAGCTTACTGGGGCATGAGCAGTTCTTC. Translating gives CASSLLGHEQFF.